The rows below give T cell receptor beta chains drawn from one sample of a study of blood T cell repertoires in COVID-19. Measured with immunoSEQ multiplex PCR; TCRdb has only the in-frame clones, and not every one. The sample yields more than 90,000 clones, roughly 70% seen once. Sample: peripheral blood. The receptors stem from an older woman in a cohort sampled during active or convalescent COVID-19. Each CDR3 is given with its conserved first and last residue. D genes are given only for firm matches. Rows give clone size only sometimes, using once, few, many, or a class for an expanded clone.

v_call: TRBV28; d_call: TRBD1; j_call: TRBJ1-2; clone_size: .; cdr3_aa: CASIRDRGGGYTF; cdr3_nt: TGTGCCAGCATCCGGGACAGGGGAGGTGGCTACACCTTC
v_call: TRBV28; d_call: TRBD2; j_call: TRBJ2-1; clone_size: .; cdr3_aa: CASSQPGLAGGLRNEQFF; cdr3_nt: TGTGCCAGCAGTCAACCGGGACTAGCGGGGGGGCTGAGAAATGAGCAGTTCTTC
v_call: TRBV6-5; d_call: .; j_call: TRBJ2-5; clone_size: few; cdr3_aa: CASSYNLGGQETQYF; cdr3_nt: TGTGCCAGCAGTTACAATCTCGGGGGCCAAGAGACCCAGTACTTC
v_call: TRBV5-1; d_call: TRBD1; j_call: TRBJ1-1; clone_size: .; cdr3_aa: CASSPRRGTGGPNTEAFF; cdr3_nt: TGCGCCAGCAGCCCTCGCCGTGGGACAGGGGGCCCGAACACTGAAGCTTTCTTT
v_call: TRBV3-1/TRBV3-2; d_call: TRBD1; j_call: TRBJ2-1; clone_size: .; cdr3_aa: CASSQGRQGPSYNEQFF; cdr3_nt: TGTGCCAGCAGCCAAGGCAGACAGGGGCCGTCCTACAATGAGCAGTTCTTC
v_call: TRBV6-1; d_call: .; j_call: TRBJ2-1; clone_size: .; cdr3_aa: CASSDEGNRDNEQFF; cdr3_nt: TGTGCCAGCAGTGACGAGGGCAACCGGGACAATGAGCAGTTCTTC
v_call: TRBV18; d_call: .; j_call: TRBJ2-3; clone_size: few; cdr3_aa: CASSPAGVSTDTQYF; cdr3_nt: TGTGCCAGCTCACCAGCAGGGGTTAGCACAGATACGCAGTATTTT
v_call: TRBV3-1/TRBV3-2; d_call: .; j_call: TRBJ1-2; clone_size: .; cdr3_aa: CASSLANYGYTF; cdr3_nt: TGTGCCAGCAGTTTAGCTAACTATGGCTACACCTTC
v_call: TRBV18; d_call: TRBD1; j_call: TRBJ2-3; clone_size: many; cdr3_aa: CASSPPRRQGADTQYF; cdr3_nt: TGTGCCAGCTCACCACCCAGGAGACAGGGGGCAGATACGCAGTATTTT
v_call: TRBV9; d_call: .; j_call: TRBJ2-1; clone_size: few; cdr3_aa: CASSKEGVSEQEQFF; cdr3_nt: TGTGCCAGCAGCAAAGAAGGGGTTTCGGAGCAGGAGCAGTTCTTC
v_call: TRBV4-3; d_call: TRBD1; j_call: TRBJ1-3; clone_size: .; cdr3_aa: CASSQDTGDDGNTIYF; cdr3_nt: TGCGCCAGCAGCCAAGATACAGGGGATGATGGAAACACCATATATTTT
v_call: TRBV19; d_call: .; j_call: TRBJ1-4; clone_size: few; cdr3_aa: CASRYGVEKLFF; cdr3_nt: TGTGCCAGTAGGTATGGAGTTGAAAAACTGTTTTTT
v_call: TRBV9; d_call: .; j_call: TRBJ1-1; clone_size: many; cdr3_aa: CASSPYGDVGDTEAFF; cdr3_nt: TGTGCCAGCAGCCCCTACGGAGATGTGGGAGACACTGAAGCTTTCTTT
v_call: TRBV5-1; d_call: .; j_call: TRBJ1-2; clone_size: .; cdr3_aa: CASSLGQNYGYTF; cdr3_nt: TGCGCCAGCAGCTTGGGACAGAACTATGGCTACACCTTC
v_call: TRBV21-1; d_call: .; j_call: TRBJ2-7; clone_size: .; cdr3_aa: CASSNGDREYEQYF; cdr3_nt: TGTGCCAGCAGCAATGGGGACAGGGAATACGAGCAGTACTTC
v_call: TRBV7-9; d_call: .; j_call: TRBJ1-6; clone_size: once; cdr3_aa: CASSRTTVSPLHF; cdr3_nt: TGTGCCAGCAGCCGGACAACGGTTTCACCCCTCCACTTT
v_call: TRBV30; d_call: TRBD2; j_call: TRBJ2-5; clone_size: few; cdr3_aa: CALSRTGGLRSLETQYF; cdr3_nt: TGTGCCCTGTCAAGAACGGGGGGGCTTCGTTCTCTCGAGACCCAGTACTTC
v_call: TRBV19; d_call: TRBD1; j_call: TRBJ2-7; clone_size: .; cdr3_aa: CASSPQGAYEQYF; cdr3_nt: TGTGCCAGTAGTCCCCAGGGGGCCTACGAGCAGTACTTC
v_call: TRBV3-1/TRBV3-2; d_call: .; j_call: TRBJ2-7; clone_size: .; cdr3_aa: CASSPNTGAYEQYF; cdr3_nt: TGTGCCAGCAGCCCTAATACAGGAGCCTACGAGCAGTACTTC
v_call: TRBV18; d_call: TRBD1; j_call: TRBJ1-3; clone_size: .; cdr3_aa: CASSPGQGAGNTIYF; cdr3_nt: TGTGCCAGCTCACCCGGACAGGGGGCTGGAAACACCATATATTTT
v_call: TRBV7-9; d_call: .; j_call: TRBJ2-2; clone_size: .; cdr3_aa: CASSLIRGTGELFF; cdr3_nt: TGTGCCAGCAGCTTAATCAGGGGGACTGGGGAGCTGTTTTTT
v_call: TRBV6-2/TRBV6-3; d_call: TRBD1; j_call: TRBJ2-1; clone_size: .; cdr3_aa: CASSYLLTGAKYNEQFF; cdr3_nt: TGTGCCAGCAGTTACTTGCTAACAGGGGCAAAATACAATGAGCAGTTCTTC
v_call: TRBV6-5; d_call: TRBD1; j_call: TRBJ2-7; clone_size: .; cdr3_aa: CASSYRTGYEQYF; cdr3_nt: TGTGCCAGCAGTTACCGGACAGGGTACGAGCAGTACTTC
v_call: TRBV9; d_call: TRBD2; j_call: TRBJ2-5; clone_size: .; cdr3_aa: CASSVASGAVSETQYF; cdr3_nt: TGTGCCAGCAGCGTAGCAAGCGGGGCGGTTTCGGAGACCCAGTACTTC
v_call: TRBV19; d_call: .; j_call: TRBJ2-7; clone_size: .; cdr3_aa: CASSAGLGARYEQYF; cdr3_nt: TGTGCCAGTAGCGCAGGGTTGGGGGCCAGATACGAGCAGTACTTC
v_call: TRBV6-2/TRBV6-3; d_call: TRBD2; j_call: TRBJ2-4; clone_size: .; cdr3_aa: CASSTGGARPNIQYF; cdr3_nt: TGTGCCAGCAGTACGGGGGGGGCTAGACCAAACATTCAGTACTTC
v_call: TRBV7-2; d_call: TRBD1; j_call: TRBJ2-7; clone_size: few; cdr3_aa: CASSYRTGEREQYF; cdr3_nt: TGTGCCAGCAGTTACAGGACAGGGGAGCGCGAGCAGTACTTC
v_call: TRBV7-3; d_call: .; j_call: TRBJ1-2; clone_size: few; cdr3_aa: CASSLIDTYGYTF; cdr3_nt: TGTGCCAGCAGCTTAATAGACACGTATGGCTACACCTTC
v_call: TRBV2; d_call: .; j_call: TRBJ1-5; clone_size: .; cdr3_aa: CASSDQDRSNQPQHF; cdr3_nt: TGTGCCAGCAGTGATCAGGACAGAAGCAATCAGCCCCAGCATTTT
v_call: TRBV4-1; d_call: TRBD1; j_call: TRBJ2-2; clone_size: .; cdr3_aa: CASSPNRGANTGELFF; cdr3_nt: TGCGCCAGCAGTCCTAACAGGGGCGCGAACACCGGGGAGCTGTTTTTT
v_call: TRBV7-3; d_call: TRBD1; j_call: TRBJ2-2; clone_size: .; cdr3_aa: CASSMTGRVTGELFF; cdr3_nt: TGTGCCAGCAGCATGACAGGGCGTGTCACCGGGGAGCTGTTTTTT
v_call: TRBV7-3; d_call: .; j_call: TRBJ2-2; clone_size: .; cdr3_aa: CASSLTGPTGELFF; cdr3_nt: TGTGCCAGCAGCTTAACGGGGCCCACCGGGGAGCTGTTTTTT
v_call: TRBV10-3; d_call: TRBD1; j_call: TRBJ2-3; clone_size: once; cdr3_aa: CAISGQGSTDTQYF; cdr3_nt: TGTGCCATCAGTGGACAGGGGAGCACAGATACGCAGTATTTT
v_call: TRBV6-5; d_call: .; j_call: TRBJ1-1; clone_size: .; cdr3_aa: CASSYSSIGEAFF; cdr3_nt: TGTGCCAGCAGTTACTCGAGTATCGGGGAAGCTTTCTTT
v_call: TRBV5-5; d_call: TRBD2; j_call: TRBJ2-3; clone_size: few; cdr3_aa: CASSSQGLAGYDTQYF; cdr3_nt: TGTGCCAGCAGCTCCCAGGGACTAGCGGGGTATGATACGCAGTATTTT
v_call: TRBV7-9; d_call: .; j_call: TRBJ1-1; clone_size: .; cdr3_aa: CASSLVGQNTEAFF; cdr3_nt: TGTGCCAGCAGCTTAGTTGGGCAGAACACTGAAGCTTTCTTT
v_call: TRBV30; d_call: TRBD1; j_call: TRBJ2-1; clone_size: .; cdr3_aa: CAWSVRVGTGAYNEQFF; cdr3_nt: TGTGCCTGGAGTGTACGTGTCGGGACAGGGGCCTACAATGAGCAGTTCTTC
v_call: TRBV28; d_call: .; j_call: TRBJ1-1; clone_size: .; cdr3_aa: CAIGWARSNTEAFF; cdr3_nt: TGTGCCATAGGCTGGGCACGGTCTAACACTGAAGCTTTCTTT
v_call: TRBV6-4; d_call: .; j_call: TRBJ2-2; clone_size: .; cdr3_aa: CASSDGRRGRDTGELFF; cdr3_nt: TGTGCCAGCAGTGACGGTCGGCGGGGGCGGGACACCGGGGAGCTGTTTTTT
v_call: TRBV3-1/TRBV3-2; d_call: TRBD1; j_call: TRBJ2-3; clone_size: .; cdr3_aa: CASSQRQGVLTDTQYF; cdr3_nt: TGTGCCAGCAGCCAGAGACAGGGGGTCCTCACAGATACGCAGTATTTT
v_call: TRBV7-9; d_call: .; j_call: TRBJ2-3; clone_size: .; cdr3_aa: CASSLAGGDPDTQYF; cdr3_nt: TGTGCCAGCAGCTTAGCCGGAGGGGACCCAGATACGCAGTATTTT
v_call: TRBV4-2; d_call: TRBD1; j_call: TRBJ2-7; clone_size: .; cdr3_aa: CASSRGTGYEQYF; cdr3_nt: TGTGCCAGCAGCCGAGGGACAGGCTACGAGCAGTACTTC
v_call: TRBV7-3; d_call: TRBD2; j_call: TRBJ2-1; clone_size: .; cdr3_aa: CASSPRTSGALSNEQFF; cdr3_nt: TGTGCCAGCAGCCCCCGGACTAGCGGGGCCCTCAGCAATGAGCAGTTCTTC
v_call: TRBV3-1/TRBV3-2; d_call: TRBD1; j_call: TRBJ2-5; clone_size: once; cdr3_aa: CASSHLRAQQGETQYF; cdr3_nt: TGTGCCAGCAGCCACCTCCGGGCCCAACAGGGGGAGACCCAGTACTTC
v_call: TRBV9; d_call: .; j_call: TRBJ2-1; clone_size: few; cdr3_aa: CASSVAPTGGNEQFF; cdr3_nt: TGTGCCAGCAGCGTAGCGCCCACTGGCGGCAATGAGCAGTTCTTC
v_call: TRBV3-1/TRBV3-2; d_call: TRBD1; j_call: TRBJ2-6; clone_size: .; cdr3_aa: CASSQGTGYSGANVLTF; cdr3_nt: TGTGCCAGCAGCCAAGGGACAGGGTACTCTGGGGCCAACGTCCTGACTTTC
v_call: TRBV7-8; d_call: .; j_call: TRBJ1-6; clone_size: few; cdr3_aa: CASSPRQAGYNSPLHF; cdr3_nt: TGTGCCAGCAGCCCCCGACAGGCAGGGTATAATTCACCCCTCCACTTT
v_call: TRBV10-3; d_call: TRBD1; j_call: TRBJ2-5; clone_size: .; cdr3_aa: CAISNRGPQETQYF; cdr3_nt: TGTGCCATCAGTAACAGGGGGCCTCAAGAGACCCAGTACTTC
v_call: TRBV28; d_call: TRBD1; j_call: TRBJ1-5; clone_size: few; cdr3_aa: CASSRGAGGHQPQHF; cdr3_nt: TGTGCCAGCAGCCGTGGGGCAGGGGGACATCAGCCCCAGCATTTT
v_call: TRBV9; d_call: TRBD1; j_call: TRBJ1-2; clone_size: .; cdr3_aa: CASRAFRQGATSKQVYKGYTF; cdr3_nt: TGTGCCAGCAGGGCCTTTAGACAGGGGGCTACAAGTAAACAAGTGTACAAGGGCTACACCTTC
v_call: TRBV4-1; d_call: .; j_call: TRBJ1-2; clone_size: .; cdr3_aa: CASSQDSTGYTF; cdr3_nt: TGCGCCAGCAGCCAAGATTCGACAGGCTACACCTTC
v_call: TRBV7-9; d_call: TRBD1; j_call: TRBJ2-3; clone_size: .; cdr3_aa: CASSLLYRGPSTDTQYF; cdr3_nt: TGTGCCAGCAGCCTTTTGTACAGGGGGCCTAGCACAGATACGCAGTATTTT
v_call: TRBV10-3; d_call: .; j_call: TRBJ1-6; clone_size: .; cdr3_aa: CAITGDGNSPLHF; cdr3_nt: TGTGCCATCACGGGGGACGGCAATTCACCCCTCCACTTT
v_call: TRBV6-5; d_call: TRBD1; j_call: TRBJ1-2; clone_size: .; cdr3_aa: CASSNRQGSGYTF; cdr3_nt: TGTGCCAGCAGTAATCGACAGGGTAGCGGCTACACCTTC
v_call: TRBV25-1; d_call: .; j_call: TRBJ1-1; clone_size: .; cdr3_aa: CASSESRGYTEAFF; cdr3_nt: TGTGCCAGCAGTGAATCTAGGGGGTACACTGAAGCTTTCTTT